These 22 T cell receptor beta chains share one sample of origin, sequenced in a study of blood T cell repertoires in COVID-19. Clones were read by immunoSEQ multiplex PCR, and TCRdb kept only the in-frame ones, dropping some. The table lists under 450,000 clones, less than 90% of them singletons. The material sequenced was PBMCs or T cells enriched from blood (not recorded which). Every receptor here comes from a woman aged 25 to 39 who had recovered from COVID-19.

This chain's CDR3 is CASSQDQFGLGNYEQYF. CDR3 DNA: TGTGCCAGCAGCCAAGATCAGTTTGGACTAGGAAACTACGAGCAGTACTTC. This rearrangement joins TRBV4-2 to TRBJ2-7, with 7 bases that match TRBD2. Germline CDR1 is LGHNA and CDR2 is YNFKEQ. Trimming cost V 0 bases and J 3 bases; bases outside gene matches: 11. The CDR3 runs 17 residues.

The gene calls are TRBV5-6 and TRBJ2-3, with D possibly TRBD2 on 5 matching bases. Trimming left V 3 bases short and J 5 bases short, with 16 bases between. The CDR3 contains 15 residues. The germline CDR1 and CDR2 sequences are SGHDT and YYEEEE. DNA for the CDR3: TGTGCCAGCAGCTCGGTAGCGTACGAACAAGATACGCAGTATTTT. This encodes CASSSVAYEQDTQYF.

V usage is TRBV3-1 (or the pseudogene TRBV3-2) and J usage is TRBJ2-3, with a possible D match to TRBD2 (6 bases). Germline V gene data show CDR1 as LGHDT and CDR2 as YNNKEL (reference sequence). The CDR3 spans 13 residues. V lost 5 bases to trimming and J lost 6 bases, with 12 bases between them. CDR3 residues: CASSVGTPDTQYF. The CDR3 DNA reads TGTGCCAGCAGCGTAGGGACTCCTGATACGCAGTATTTT.

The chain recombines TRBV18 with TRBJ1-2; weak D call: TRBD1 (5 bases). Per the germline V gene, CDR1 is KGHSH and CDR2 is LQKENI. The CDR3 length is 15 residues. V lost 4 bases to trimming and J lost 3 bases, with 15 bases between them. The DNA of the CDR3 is TGTGCCAGCTCACGCGGCAGGGATGGCGACTATGGCTACACCTTC. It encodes CASSRGRDGDYGYTF.

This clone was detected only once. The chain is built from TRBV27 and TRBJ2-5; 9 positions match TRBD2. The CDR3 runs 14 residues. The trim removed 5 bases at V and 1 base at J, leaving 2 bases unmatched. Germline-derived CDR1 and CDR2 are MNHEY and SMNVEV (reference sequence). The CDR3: CASSTRGGQETQYF. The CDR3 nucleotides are TGTGCCAGCAGTACGCGGGGGGGCCAAGAGACCCAGTACTTC.

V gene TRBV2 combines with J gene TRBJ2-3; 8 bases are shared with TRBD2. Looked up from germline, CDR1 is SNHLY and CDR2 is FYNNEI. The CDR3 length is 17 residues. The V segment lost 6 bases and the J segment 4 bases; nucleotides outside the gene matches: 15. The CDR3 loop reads CASSPVEAGVVADTQYF. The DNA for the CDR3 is TGTGCCAGCAGCCCGGTCGAAGCGGGGGTAGTGGCAGATACGCAGTATTTT.

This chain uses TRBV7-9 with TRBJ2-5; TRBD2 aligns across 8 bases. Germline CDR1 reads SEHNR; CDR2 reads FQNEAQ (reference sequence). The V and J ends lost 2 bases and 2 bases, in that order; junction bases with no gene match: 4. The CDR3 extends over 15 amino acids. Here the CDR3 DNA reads TGTGCCAGCAGCTTACGCGGGGGGCAGCAAGAGACCCAGTACTTC. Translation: CASSLRGGQQETQYF.

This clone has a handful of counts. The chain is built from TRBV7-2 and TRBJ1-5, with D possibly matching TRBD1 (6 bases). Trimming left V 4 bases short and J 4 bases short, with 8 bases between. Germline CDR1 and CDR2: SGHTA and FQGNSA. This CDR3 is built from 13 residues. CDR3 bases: TGTGCCAGCAGCTCCAGGGGAAATCAGCCCCAGCATTTT. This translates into CASSSRGNQPQHF.

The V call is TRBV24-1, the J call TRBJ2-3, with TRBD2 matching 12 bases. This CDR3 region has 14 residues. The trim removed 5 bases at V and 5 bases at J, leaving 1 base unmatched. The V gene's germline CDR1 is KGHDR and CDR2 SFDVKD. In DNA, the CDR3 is TGTGCCACCAGTGGACTAGCGGGAGTAGATACGCAGTATTTT. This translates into CATSGLAGVDTQYF.

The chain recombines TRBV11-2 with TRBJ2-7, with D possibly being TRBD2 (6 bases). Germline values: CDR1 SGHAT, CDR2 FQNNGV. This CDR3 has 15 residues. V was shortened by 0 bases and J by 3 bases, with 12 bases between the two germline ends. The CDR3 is CASSLEFGRHYEQYF. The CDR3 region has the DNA TGTGCCAGCAGCTTAGAATTCGGGAGACACTACGAGCAGTACTTC.

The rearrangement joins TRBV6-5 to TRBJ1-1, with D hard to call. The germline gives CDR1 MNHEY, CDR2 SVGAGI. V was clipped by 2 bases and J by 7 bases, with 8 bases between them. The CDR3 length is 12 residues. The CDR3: CASSYEAGEAFF. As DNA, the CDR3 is TGTGCCAGCAGTTACGAGGCTGGTGAAGCTTTCTTT.

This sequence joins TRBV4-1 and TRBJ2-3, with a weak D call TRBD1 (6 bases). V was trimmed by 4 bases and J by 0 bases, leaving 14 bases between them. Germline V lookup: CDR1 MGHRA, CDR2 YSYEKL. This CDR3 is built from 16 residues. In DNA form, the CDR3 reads TGCGCCAGCAGCCCTTTAGGACAGACTAGCACAGATACGCAGTATTTT. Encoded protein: CASSPLGQTSTDTQYF.

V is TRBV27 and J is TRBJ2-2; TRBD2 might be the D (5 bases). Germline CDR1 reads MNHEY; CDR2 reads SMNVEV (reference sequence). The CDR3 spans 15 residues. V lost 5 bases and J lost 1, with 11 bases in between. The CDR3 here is CASSLKDWNTGELFF. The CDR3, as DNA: TGTGCCAGCAGTCTTAAGGACTGGAACACCGGGGAGCTGTTTTTT.

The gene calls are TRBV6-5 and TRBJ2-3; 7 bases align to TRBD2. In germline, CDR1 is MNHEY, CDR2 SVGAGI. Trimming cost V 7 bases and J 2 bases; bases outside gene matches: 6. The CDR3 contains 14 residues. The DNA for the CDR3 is TGTGCCAGCACTCCCAGCGGGGCCACAGATACGCAGTATTTT. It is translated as CASTPSGATDTQYF.

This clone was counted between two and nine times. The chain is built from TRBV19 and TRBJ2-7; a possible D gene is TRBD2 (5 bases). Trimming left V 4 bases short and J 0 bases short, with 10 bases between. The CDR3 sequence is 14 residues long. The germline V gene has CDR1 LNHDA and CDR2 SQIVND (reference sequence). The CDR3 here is CASSTDSISYEQYF. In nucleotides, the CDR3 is TGTGCCAGTAGTACGGACTCCATCTCCTACGAGCAGTACTTC.

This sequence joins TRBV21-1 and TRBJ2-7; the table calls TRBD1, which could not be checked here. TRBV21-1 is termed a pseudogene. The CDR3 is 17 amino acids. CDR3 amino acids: CASSKDKGDPSSYEQYF. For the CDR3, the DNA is TGTGCCAGCAGCAAAGATAAGGGGGACCCGAGCTCCTACGAGCAGTACTTC.

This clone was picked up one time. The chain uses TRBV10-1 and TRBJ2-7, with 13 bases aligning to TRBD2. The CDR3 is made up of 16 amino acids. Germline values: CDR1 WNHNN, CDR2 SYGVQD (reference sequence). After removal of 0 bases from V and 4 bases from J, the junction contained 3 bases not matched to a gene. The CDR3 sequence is CASSESTSGRPYEQYF. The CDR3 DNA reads TGCGCCAGCAGTGAGTCGACTAGCGGGAGGCCTTACGAGCAGTACTTC.

In DNA form, the CDR3 reads TGCGCCAGCAGCGCCCCAGGGGCCTCCTACGAGCAGTACTTC. As protein: CASSAPGASYEQYF. The chain carries TRBV4-1 and TRBJ2-7, with D perhaps TRBD1 (6 bases). CDR3 length equals 14 residues. Germline lookup yields CDR1 MGHRA and CDR2 YSYEKL. Between the trimmed V and J ends, which lost 5 bases and 0 bases, there was a span of 11 bases.

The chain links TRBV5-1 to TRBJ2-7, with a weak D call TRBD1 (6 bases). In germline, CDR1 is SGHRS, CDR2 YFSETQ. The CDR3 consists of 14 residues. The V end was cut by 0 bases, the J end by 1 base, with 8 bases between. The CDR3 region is CASSLGRGSYEQYF. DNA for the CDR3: TGCGCCAGCAGCTTGGGCAGGGGTTCCTACGAGCAGTACTTC. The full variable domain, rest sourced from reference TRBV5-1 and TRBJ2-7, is KAGVTQTPRYLIKTRGQQVTLSCSPISGHRSVSWYQQTPGQGLQFLFEYFSETQRNKGNFPGRFSGRQFSNSRSEMNVSTLELGDSALYLCASSLGRGSYEQYFGPGTRLTVT.

As DNA, the CDR3 is TGTGCCAGCAGGCCCCCGACAGGGGTGAACACCGGGGAGCTGTTTTTT. Amino acids: CASRPPTGVNTGELFF. The chain has TRBV28 and TRBJ2-2; TRBD1 aligns across 8 bases. CDR1 is MDHEN, CDR2 SYDVKM, per germline. CDR3 length: 16 amino acids. V lost 6 bases and J lost 1; bases outside the gene matches: 7.

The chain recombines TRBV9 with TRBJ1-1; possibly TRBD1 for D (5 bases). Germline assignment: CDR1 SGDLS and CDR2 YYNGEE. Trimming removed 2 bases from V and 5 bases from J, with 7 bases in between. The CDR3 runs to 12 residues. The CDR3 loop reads CASSVGGTEAFF. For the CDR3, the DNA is TGTGCCAGCAGCGTTGGGGGGACTGAAGCTTTCTTT.

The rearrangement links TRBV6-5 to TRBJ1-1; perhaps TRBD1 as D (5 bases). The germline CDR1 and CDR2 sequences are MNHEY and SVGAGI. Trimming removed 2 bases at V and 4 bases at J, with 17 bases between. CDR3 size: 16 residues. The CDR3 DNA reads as TGTGCCAGCAGTTACACCCCGGGGCCCGGGGGCACTGAAGCTTTCTTT. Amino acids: CASSYTPGPGGTEAFF.